These T cell receptor beta chains were read from a single sample in a study of OX40 agonist ivuxolimab in advanced cancers. Sequenced by immunoSEQ multiplex PCR; TCRdb stores in-frame clones only, minus some. The profile covers around 54,000 clones, with approximately 90% appearing a single time and around 9.3% taken by the ten largest. Sequencing used CD4+ or CD8+ T cells sorted from blood, obtained in a trial of the OX40 agonist ivuxolimab. Receptors originate from an adult with an advanced solid tumor such as melanoma, head and neck, liver or kidney cancer. CDR3s include the opening cysteine and the closing phenylalanine or tryptophan. D genes are given only for firm matches. Clone size is shown for a subset of rows, as once, few, many or a class of expanded clone.

-,TRBD1,15,TRBJ1-1,TRBV4-3,CASSQDRGRNTEAFF,TGCGCCAGCAGCCAGGACAGGGGGCGCAACACTGAAGCTTTCTTT
-,TRBD1,12,TRBJ1-2,TRBV29-1,CSVDTGADGYTF,TGCAGCGTTGACACAGGGGCTGACGGCTACACCTTC
-,-,13,TRBJ2-1,TRBV19,CASTASSYNEQFF,TGTGCCAGTACGGCGAGCTCCTACAATGAGCAGTTCTTC
-,TRBD2,15,TRBJ2-3,TRBV5-8,CASSLSGRRADTQYF,TGTGCCAGCAGCCTTAGCGGGAGAAGAGCAGATACGCAGTATTTT
-,-,15,TRBJ2-5,TRBV7-2,CASSLGVSGQETQYF,TGTGCCAGCAGCTTAGGAGTGTCGGGCCAAGAGACCCAGTACTTC
-,-,17,TRBJ2-1,TRBV7-5,CARSLWTSGRNGNEQFF,TGTGCCAGAAGCCTATGGACTAGCGGGAGGAACGGCAATGAGCAGTTCTTC
-,TRBD1,14,TRBJ2-3,TRBV12-5,CASGLGQGADTQYF,TGTGCTAGTGGTTTGGGCCAGGGGGCAGATACGCAGTATTTT
-,-,13,TRBJ1-1,TRBV7-8,CASSLGKNTEAFF,TGTGCCAGCAGCCTCGGGAAGAACACTGAAGCTTTCTTT
-,TRBD1,14,TRBJ1-1,TRBV5-4,CASSRGQGGTEAFF,TGTGCCAGCAGCAGGGGACAGGGGGGGACTGAAGCTTTCTTT
-,-,15,TRBJ2-1,TRBV19,CASSIVEGRGNEQFF,TGTGCCAGTAGTATAGTGGAGGGCCGGGGGAATGAGCAGTTCTTC
-,TRBD2,18,TRBJ2-7,TRBV9,CASSVNPPRGGPSYEQYF,TGTGCCAGCAGCGTAAATCCCCCGCGGGGGGGTCCCTCCTACGAGCAGTACTTC
-,-,13,TRBJ2-5,TRBV18,CASSPPYQETQYF,TGTGCCAGCTCACCACCGTACCAAGAGACCCAGTACTTC
-,-,14,TRBJ1-2,TRBV27,CASSPIAAGIGYTF,TGTGCCAGCAGCCCCATCGCCGCTGGTATTGGCTACACCTTC
once,-,16,TRBJ1-1,TRBV2,CASSFRGSLGPTEAFF,TGTGCCAGCAGCTTTAGGGGTTCCCTCGGGCCCACTGAAGCTTTCTTT
-,-,13,TRBJ2-5,TRBV4-2,CASSQEGGETQYF,TGTGCCAGCAGCCAAGAGGGGGGAGAGACCCAGTACTTC
-,-,17,TRBJ1-3,TRBV7-9,CASSFLRDTISGNTIYF,TGTGCCAGCAGCTTCCTCCGGGATACAATCTCTGGAAACACCATATATTTT
-,-,16,TRBJ1-2,TRBV6-5,CASSYSRTVTNYGYTF,TGTGCCAGCAGTTACTCGAGGACAGTTACGAACTATGGCTACACCTTC
-,TRBD2,13,TRBJ2-7,TRBV29-1,CSVGTSVTYEQYF,TGCAGCGTCGGGACTAGCGTTACCTACGAGCAGTACTTC
-,TRBD1,13,TRBJ1-6,TRBV27,CASSPLQGVPLHF,TGTGCCAGCAGTCCGCTACAGGGGGTGCCCCTCCACTTT
once,TRBD2,18,TRBJ2-3,TRBV6-1,CASSELIGLAGPTDTQYF,TGTGCCAGCAGTGAATTAATAGGACTAGCGGGGCCTACAGATACGCAGTATTTT
-,TRBD1,15,TRBJ1-2,TRBV5-5,CASSPDRGLNYGYTF,TGTGCCAGCAGCCCTGACAGGGGGCTGAACTATGGCTACACCTTC
-,TRBD1,15,TRBJ1-1,TRBV6-5,CASSYDRGLNTEAFF,TGTGCCAGCAGTTACGACAGGGGGCTGAACACTGAAGCTTTCTTT
-,-,15,TRBJ1-2,TRBV4-2,CASSQENPWGYGYTF,TGTGCCAGCAGCCAAGAGAACCCCTGGGGCTATGGCTACACCTTC
-,TRBD2,14,TRBJ2-3,TRBV7-8,CASSSLASGDTQYF,TGTGCCAGCAGCTCCCTCGCTAGCGGGGATACGCAGTATTTT
-,TRBD1,13,TRBJ1-2,TRBV9,CASSPRGQLGYTF,TGTGCCAGCAGCCCTAGGGGGCAGCTTGGCTACACCTTC
few,TRBD2,15,TRBJ2-5,TRBV25-1,CASSDGGMGQETQYF,TGTGCCAGCAGTGACGGGGGGATGGGGCAAGAGACCCAGTACTTC
once,TRBD1,17,TRBJ2-7,TRBV30,CAWSVSWGQARPYEQYF,TGTGCCTGGAGTGTCTCCTGGGGACAGGCAAGACCCTACGAGCAGTACTTC
-,-,17,TRBJ1-1,TRBV4-2,CASSQEHTGHLNTEAFF,TGTGCCAGCAGCCAAGAACATACGGGACACCTGAACACTGAAGCTTTCTTT
-,-,13,TRBJ1-1,TRBV28,CASSLDRFTEAFF,TGTGCCAGCAGTTTAGACAGGTTCACTGAAGCTTTCTTT
-,-,15,TRBJ1-2,TRBV7-9,CASSLGGLSNYGYTF,TGTGCCAGCAGCTTAGGGGGCCTCTCTAACTATGGCTACACCTTC
-,TRBD2,18,TRBJ2-6,TRBV4-3,CASSPLAGLSSGANVLTF,TGCGCCAGCAGCCCCCTAGCGGGTTTGAGCTCTGGGGCCAACGTCCTGACTTTC
-,-,18,TRBJ2-1,TRBV7-9,CASSSLRARRSSYNEQFF,TGTGCCAGCAGTTCCCTAAGGGCTAGGAGAAGCTCCTACAATGAGCAGTTCTTC
-,TRBD1,14,TRBJ2-3,TRBV10-3,CAIRFTGGTDTQYF,TGTGCCATCAGATTTACAGGGGGCACAGATACGCAGTATTTT
-,-,15,TRBJ2-1,TRBV11-1,CASSLDYRVRNEQFF,TGTGCCAGCAGCTTAGACTACAGGGTCCGAAATGAGCAGTTCTTC
-,-,17,TRBJ1-4,TRBV6-4,CASRTPRGAVYNEKLFF,TGTGCCAGCAGGACTCCTAGGGGGGCGGTATATAATGAAAAACTGTTTTTT
-,TRBD1,16,TRBJ2-1,TRBV18,CASSPESGGFIDEQFF,TGTGCCAGCTCACCGGAATCAGGGGGCTTTATTGATGAGCAGTTCTTC
-,-,15,TRBJ2-7,TRBV5-6,CASSLVGLGSYEQYF,TGTGCCAGCAGCTTGGTAGGGTTGGGGTCCTACGAGCAGTACTTC
once,-,15,TRBJ2-3,TRBV27,CASSLAFGGTDTQYF,TGTGCCAGCAGTTTGGCGTTCGGGGGCACAGATACGCAGTATTTT
-,-,15,TRBJ2-2,TRBV19,CASSIGGRGTGELFF,TGTGCCAGTAGTATAGGAGGGAGAGGTACCGGGGAGCTGTTTTTT
-,-,13,TRBJ1-1,TRBV13,CASSPAEDTEAFF,TGTGCCAGCAGCCCCGCCGAGGACACTGAAGCTTTCTTT
-,-,13,TRBJ2-1,TRBV13,CASSSGRPNEQFF,TGTGCCAGCAGCTCGGGACGCCCCAATGAGCAGTTCTTC
-,-,15,TRBJ1-4,TRBV9,CASSVEGRSTEKLFF,TGTGCCAGCAGCGTAGAGGGACGGTCGACCGAAAAACTGTTTTTT
-,-,15,TRBJ2-3,TRBV9,CASSVVSASTDTQYF,TGTGCCAGCAGCGTAGTGTCCGCATCCACAGATACGCAGTATTTT
few,TRBD2,17,TRBJ2-3,TRBV27,CASSLSGGLAGLYTQYF,TGTGCCAGCAGTTTATCGGGGGGACTAGCGGGCCTATATACGCAGTATTTT
once,-,15,TRBJ1-5,TRBV19,CASSIGQGPNQPQHF,TGTGCCAGTAGTATAGGGCAGGGTCCGAATCAGCCCCAGCATTTT
-,TRBD2,15,TRBJ2-1,TRBV7-9,CASSSSGASYNEQFF,TGTGCCAGCAGCTCTAGCGGGGCCTCCTACAATGAGCAGTTCTTC
-,-,15,TRBJ2-7,TRBV9,CASSAEGGTNSEQYF,TGTGCCAGCAGCGCCGAAGGTGGGACGAACAGCGAGCAGTACTTC
-,TRBD2,15,TRBJ2-7,TRBV27,CASSFATSGYYEQYF,TGTGCCAGCAGTTTCGCGACTAGCGGGTACTACGAGCAGTACTTC
-,-,13,TRBJ2-1,TRBV7-9,CASSLLVSDEQFF,TGTGCCAGCAGCCTACTAGTTAGCGATGAGCAGTTCTTC
-,TRBD1,15,TRBJ1-2,TRBV5-4,CASSGGQETSYGYTF,TGTGCCAGCAGCGGGGGACAGGAAACAAGCTATGGCTACACCTTC
once,TRBD1,13,TRBJ1-1,TRBV10-3,CAIREGADTEAFF,TGTGCCATCAGGGAGGGGGCAGATACTGAAGCTTTCTTT
-,TRBD2,16,TRBJ2-7,TRBV19,CASSPRSTSGSYEQYF,TGTGCCAGTAGCCCACGGTCTACTAGCGGGAGCTACGAGCAGTACTTC
-,-,11,TRBJ2-7,TRBV5-4,CASSPGGEQYF,TGTGCCAGCAGCCCTGGCGGGGAGCAGTACTTC
-,TRBD2,15,TRBJ2-7,TRBV27,CASSFSGGPFYEQYF,TGTGCCAGCAGTTTCTCGGGAGGGCCGTTCTACGAGCAGTACTTC